This T cell receptor beta chain was found in a study of T cell repertoires in cytomegalovirus infection. Study-wide background: Public TCR beta signature analysis indicated the presence of both CMV infection and matching HLA type. The study's findings and limits: Adding up the frequency of public TCR beta families identified people who carried CMV plus the relevant HLA. The ex vivo response was dominated by HLA-C-restricted CMV-specific TCR beta clonotypes.

This CDR3 has 10 amino acids. V was clipped by 10 bases and J by 8 bases, with 11 bases between them. Germline V gene data show CDR1 as SEHNR and CDR2 as FQNEAQ (reference sequence). TCRdb analysed the reads with MiXCR anew, one entry per CDR3 protein. The repertoire holds approximately 170,000 distinct CDR3 sequences, roughly an eighth seen once, with 27% in the top ten. There are many counts of this clonotype. The target antigen is unknown. The rearrangement joins TRBV7-9 to TRBJ1-1; possibly TRBD1 for D (5 bases). The TCR was taken from a human donor in good health (CMV status not recorded). Some clones in this sample may be carry-over from other donors' samples. Material: PBMCs. The DNA for the CDR3 is TGTGCCACCCCAGGACACGAAGCTTTCTTT. Protein product: CATPGHEAFF.